These 6 T cell receptor beta chains were all obtained from the same sample, sequenced in a study of tissue T cells after allogeneic stem cell transplantation. This table comes from immunoSEQ multiplex PCR, and its TCRdb copy is limited to in-frame clones, with some not included. In the table there are approximately 45,000 clones, about three quarters of which are singletons. The sample consisted of sorted cells pooled from one or two spleens. The receptors come from a pool of C57BL/6 mice in good health.

Turning to this clone: These gene names are mouse names. The read ends 1 residue early relative to the CDR3; the germline J gene fills the gap. This chain joins TRBV31 and TRBJ2-4; TRBD2 matches at 9 bases. Per germline, CDR1 GKSSPN and CDR2 SITVG. V lost 3 bases to trimming and J lost 2 bases; unmatched junction nucleotides: 6. The CDR3 is 15 residues long. The CDR3 region is CAWRDWGSSQNTLYF. The DNA read from the CDR3 is TGTGCCTGGAGAGACTGGGGGTCCTCTCAAAACACCTTGTAC.

On this clone itself: Gene and germline names: mouse. The read is 1 residue too short to cover the CDR3 end, so that end is filled in from the germline J gene. The gene calls are TRBV24 and TRBJ1-2; no firm D call. CDR1 is KGHTA and CDR2 is FRNEEI in the germline V gene. The CDR3 length is 14 residues. Trimming pared 0 bases from V and 2 bases from J, leaving 7 bases between. The chain's CDR3 is CASSLYKQNSDYTF. The sequenced part of the CDR3 DNA is TGTGCCAGCAGTCTGTATAAGCAGAACTCCGACTACACC.

Of note for this clone: Mouse gene names apply. The read finishes 1 residue shy of the CDR3 end, and the germline J gene is used to complete it. V and J are TRBV16 and TRBJ1-1; possible D gene TRBD1, 6 bases. Trimming removed 3 bases at V and 0 bases at J, with 8 bases between. Germline V lookup: CDR1 SGHSA, CDR2 FRNQAP. The CDR3 covers 14 residues. Here the CDR3 reads CASSFGQPNTEVFF. The CDR3 DNA, read in part, is TGTGCAAGCAGCTTCGGACAGCCAAACACAGAAGTCTTC.

With respect to this clone: Gene names follow the mouse nomenclature. The read gets to within 1 residue of the CDR3 end, and the germline J gene fills in the rest. The J gene is TRBJ2-1, the V gene TRBV2; 9 bases are a match to TRBD2. V lost 4 bases and J lost 1; bases outside the gene matches: 5. CDR3 size: 16 residues. Germline V gives CDR1 LGHNA, CDR2 YSYQKL. The part of the CDR3 DNA that was read is TGTGCCAGCAGCCTCATGACTGGGGGCAACTATGCTGAGCAGTTC. It is translated as CASSLMTGGNYAEQF. The whole CDR3 region reads CASSLMTGGNYAEQFF.

Notes on this clone: Gene names are the mouse ones. The DNA read from the CDR3 is TGTGCCAGCAGCCAAGATCGCAACTATGAACAGTAC. Translating gives CASSQDRNYEQY. The full CDR3 reads CASSQDRNYEQYF. This chain joins TRBV2 and TRBJ2-7; the D is unclear. The read finishes 1 residue shy of the CDR3 end, and the germline J gene is used to complete it. CDR3 length: 13 residues. The V end lost 0 bases, the J end lost 3 bases, and 6 bases lay between the germline ends. Germline V CDR1 and CDR2: LGHNA, YSYQKL.

With regard to this clone: Gene names follow the mouse nomenclature. The read falls 1 residue short of the CDR3 end, and the missing part is taken from the germline J gene. The chain is built from TRBV13-2 and TRBJ1-1; D is undetermined. This CDR3 is built from 13 residues. CDR1 and CDR2 (germline): NNHNN, SYGAGS (reference sequence). Trimming cost V 3 bases and J 0 bases, with 6 bases left between them. CDR3: CASGAKTNTEVFF. CDR3 bases read: TGTGCCAGCGGTGCCAAGACAAACACAGAAGTCTTC.